This passage covers 26 T cell receptor beta chains from one sample sequenced in a study of CD8 T cells in ankylosing spondylitis. TCRdb independently ran MiXCR on the 5' RACE reads; one entry per CDR3 protein. Of about 360,000 distinct CDR3 sequences listed, more than 20% are singletons. The sample comprised blood, either unsorted or a sorted T cell fraction (not recorded which). The receptor source for this set is a male donor with ankylosing spondylitis or in good health (not recorded which).

The gene calls are TRBV9 and TRBJ2-1, with a possible D match to TRBD1 (6 bases). V dropped 3 bases and J dropped 6 bases, with 13 bases sitting between them. Germline CDR1 is SGDLS and CDR2 is YYNGEE. CDR3 length equals 14 residues. CDR3 nucleotides: TGTGCCAGCAGCGAAACAGGGATTCGCAATGAGCAGTTCTTC. It translates to CASSETGIRNEQFF.

This clonotype was seen a few times. The rearrangement links TRBV3-1 to TRBJ2-2; D possibly corresponds to TRBD1 (5 bases). The CDR3 spans 16 residues. Trimming took off 3 bases at V and 1 base at J, with 12 bases between the two ends. Germline-derived CDR1 and CDR2 are LGHDT and YNNKEL (reference sequence). In nucleotides, the CDR3 is TGTGCCAGCAGCCATGGAGCAGGGCTGAACACCGGGGAGCTGTTTTTT. Amino acid sequence: CASSHGAGLNTGELFF.

V is TRBV24-1 and J is TRBJ2-3; 13 nucleotides align to TRBD2. V shed 5 bases and J 0 bases; nucleotides not matched to a gene: 4. CDR1 is KGHDR, CDR2 SFDVKD, per germline. This CDR3 comprises 17 residues. The CDR3 loop is CATSGWTSGGSTDTQYF. The CDR3 nucleotides read TGTGCCACCAGTGGTTGGACTAGCGGGGGTAGCACAGATACGCAGTATTTT.

This rearrangement joins TRBV7-9 to TRBJ2-7; 7 bases map to TRBD1. CDR3 length: 13 amino acids. J was trimmed by 5 bases and V by 5 bases; bases with no gene match: 6. Germline values: CDR1 SEHNR, CDR2 FQNEAQ (reference sequence). The CDR3 is CASSPRDRDEQYF. CDR3 nucleotides: TGTGCCAGCAGCCCACGGGACAGAGACGAGCAGTACTTC.

The chain uses TRBV3-1 and TRBJ2-3, with 12 bases matching TRBD2. The CDR3 spans 19 residues. Germline V gene data show CDR1 as LGHDT and CDR2 as YNNKEL (reference sequence). J was trimmed by 5 bases and V by 4 bases; bases with no gene match: 16. The DNA of the CDR3 is TGTGCCAGCAGCCGCACTAGCGGGGGGCAGATACTCTGGGGAGATACGCAGTATTTT. This gives the protein CASSRTSGGQILWGDTQYF.

J is TRBJ2-7 and V is TRBV3-1; D is uncertain. This CDR3 is 14 amino acids long. CDR1 is LGHDT, CDR2 YNNKEL, per germline (reference sequence). With 0 bases removed from V and 4 bases from J, the gap between germline ends came to 10 bases. In DNA form, the CDR3 reads TGTGCCAGCAGCCAAGATCAGGCATCTTACGAGCAGTACTTC. Protein sequence: CASSQDQASYEQYF.

This CDR3 reads CASSLDTGGAYEQYF. The CDR3 region has the DNA TGTGCCAGCAGTTTAGACACAGGGGGTGCCTACGAGCAGTACTTC. V usage is TRBV27 and J usage is TRBJ2-7, with TRBD1 matching 8 bases. Trimming removed 2 bases from V and 2 bases from J; junction bases left unmatched: 5. CDR1 MNHEY and CDR2 SMNVEV come from the germline V gene (reference sequence). CDR3 size: 15 residues.

About this clonotype itself: No conserved phenylalanine or tryptophan is present at the end of the CDR3, so a read error is the likely explanation. The V and J genes are TRBV6-5 and TRBJ2-3; TRBD2 matches 11 bases. V shed 6 bases, J shed 2 bases, and the junction held 4 bases outside the gene matches. The CDR3 is 15 amino acids. CDR1 MNHEY and CDR2 SVGAGI come from the germline V gene. The CDR3 DNA follows: TGTGCCAGCAGCTTAGCGGGGGGGGACACAGATACGCAGTATTTG. Translated, it gives CASSLAGGDTDTQYL.

V is TRBV7-9 and J is TRBJ2-1; no clear D gene. The CDR3 extends over 12 amino acids. The germline V and J ends were trimmed by 2 bases and 8 bases, with 7 bases remaining between them. Germline V gives CDR1 SEHNR, CDR2 FQNEAQ (reference sequence). CDR3 in amino acids: CASSLMAYEQFF. The CDR3 bases are TGTGCCAGCAGCTTAATGGCTTATGAGCAGTTCTTC.

The chain links TRBV25-1 to TRBJ2-5; 14 positions agree with TRBD2. This CDR3 spans 18 amino acids. CDR1 and CDR2 (germline): MGHDK, SYGVNS. After removal of 2 bases from V and 4 bases from J, the junction contained 9 bases not matched to a gene. The CDR3 reads CASSERRTSGGPRETQYF. The CDR3 nucleotides are TGTGCCAGCAGTGAACGGAGGACTAGCGGGGGGCCGAGAGAGACCCAGTACTTC.

This clonotype has a handful of counts. This sequence joins TRBV24-1 and TRBJ2-3; D is perhaps TRBD1 or TRBD2 (6 bases each). Trimming pared 5 bases from V and 6 bases from J, leaving 20 bases between. Looked up from germline, CDR1 is KGHDR and CDR2 is SFDVKD. This CDR3 contains 16 residues. The CDR3 coding sequence is TGTGCCACCAGTGGCCGATCGGATCAGGGGAGGGATACGCAGTATTTT. It codes for CATSGRSDQGRDTQYF.

This clonotype was detected only a few times. This chain uses TRBV12-3 or TRBV12-4 with TRBJ1-4; D is ambiguous. V was cut by 3 bases and J by 4 bases, with 12 bases left in between. The CDR3 is 15 amino acids. CDR3 protein: CASSLAADLNEKLFF. DNA of the CDR3: TGTGCCAGCAGTTTGGCGGCGGACCTTAATGAAAAACTGTTTTTT.

This clonotype was detected only a few times. This sequence joins TRBV5-1 and TRBJ2-3; D possibly corresponds to TRBD2 (5 bases). The germline CDR1 and CDR2 sequences are SGHRS and YFSETQ. CDR3 size: 13 residues. Trimming left V 4 bases short and J 9 bases short, with 15 bases between. CDR3 region: CASSPGLSGTQYF. CDR3 coding DNA: TGCGCCAGCAGCCCTGGACTGTCGGGCACGCAGTATTTT.

V is TRBV25-1 and J is TRBJ2-3, with 12 bases lining up with TRBD2. Germline lookup yields CDR1 MGHDK and CDR2 SYGVNS. The CDR3 has 18 amino acids. V was clipped by 4 bases and J by 2 bases; unmatched bases: 10. CDR3 protein: CASSALLAGGPATDTQYF. CDR3 nucleotide sequence: TGTGCCAGCAGTGCCTTGCTAGCGGGGGGGCCCGCCACAGATACGCAGTATTTT.

The gene calls are TRBV29-1 and TRBJ2-2, with D possibly being TRBD1 (6 bases). This CDR3 is built from 13 residues. Trimming took off 5 bases at V and 7 bases at J, with 14 bases between the two ends. Germline V lookup: CDR1 SQVTM, CDR2 ANQGSEA. The CDR3 here is CSVRQGLGGELFF. DNA for the CDR3: TGCAGCGTTCGGCAGGGGTTAGGCGGGGAGCTGTTTTTT.

This clonotype was observed a few times. This chain links TRBV27 with TRBJ2-3, with D perhaps TRBD1 or TRBD2 (6 bases each). This CDR3 spans 13 amino acids. Germline V lookup: CDR1 MNHEY, CDR2 SMNVEV (reference sequence). Trimming removed 5 bases from V and 6 bases from J, with 12 bases in between. CDR3 in amino acids: CASSDRGGDTQYF. CDR3 nucleotides: TGTGCCAGCAGTGACCGAGGGGGGGATACGCAGTATTTT.

In this sample, this clonotype turned up a few times. The chain couples TRBV12-3 or TRBV12-4 to TRBJ2-5, with 7 nucleotides matching TRBD2. The CDR3 covers 14 residues. Trimming took 10 bases from V and 5 from J; bases not matched to a gene: 13. CDR3 nucleotides: TGTGCCATAGATCCCGCGGGGGTCCGGGAGACCCAGTACTTC. The encoded protein is CAIDPAGVRETQYF.

The rearrangement uses TRBV30 and TRBJ2-7; TRBD1 matches at 7 bases. The CDR3 contains 13 residues. CDR1 and CDR2 from the germline V gene are GTSNPN and SVGIG (reference sequence). The J segment lost 0 bases and the V segment lost 1 base, leaving 0 bases of the junction unmatched. CDR3 nucleotide sequence: TGTGCCTGGAGTGAGGGGGCCTCCTACGAGCAGTACTTC. It codes for CAWSEGASYEQYF.

This clonotype has at least ten counts. This rearrangement joins TRBV29-1 to TRBJ1-2; 7 nucleotides match TRBD1. This CDR3 region has 14 residues. The junction had 8 bases not matched to a gene; V was cut back by 5 bases and J by 2 bases. The germline V gene encodes CDR1 SQVTM and CDR2 ANQGSEA. CDR3 protein: CSVFDRVANYGYTF. CDR3 nucleotides: TGCAGCGTTTTCGACAGGGTCGCGAACTATGGCTACACCTTC.

The chain combines TRBV5-5 with TRBJ2-7; D may be TRBD1 or TRBD2 (5 bases each). Germline V gene lookup returns CDR1 SGHKS and CDR2 YYEKEE (reference sequence). The CDR3 runs to 16 residues. V was shortened by 1 base and J by 3 bases, with 17 bases between the two germline ends. CDR3 DNA: TGTGCCAGCAGCTTGCCCCGAGGGGACCGATACTACGAGCAGTACTTC. Its translation: CASSLPRGDRYYEQYF.

This chain uses TRBV9 with TRBJ2-1; 8 bases match TRBD1. Germline CDR1 reads SGDLS; CDR2 reads YYNGEE. J lost 3 bases, V lost 2 bases, and 7 bases had no gene match. This CDR3 has 16 residues. This chain's CDR3 is CASSVGDRGLYNEQFF. In DNA form, the CDR3 reads TGTGCCAGCAGCGTCGGAGACAGGGGCCTCTACAATGAGCAGTTCTTC.

The V call is TRBV6-2 or TRBV6-3, the J call TRBJ1-1, with no clear D. Germline V gene lookup returns CDR1 MNHEY and CDR2 SVGEGT. Trimming removed 6 bases at V and 6 bases at J, with 8 bases between. CDR3 size: 11 residues. Here the CDR3 reads CASRFRAEAFF. CDR3 bases: TGTGCCAGCAGGTTCAGAGCTGAAGCTTTCTTT.

The chain employs TRBV4-2 and TRBJ1-6; D gene ambiguous. Between the trimmed V and J ends, which lost 1 base and 4 bases, there was a span of 8 bases. Per germline, CDR1 LGHNA and CDR2 YNFKEQ. The CDR3 is made up of 15 amino acids. In DNA form, the CDR3 reads TGTGCCAGCAGCCAAGCGGGGTCTTATAATTCACCCCTCCACTTT. This sequence encodes CASSQAGSYNSPLHF.

This clonotype occurred a few times. This chain links TRBV12-3 or TRBV12-4 with TRBJ2-2; D may be TRBD1 (6 bases). The ends were cut back, 2 bases at V and 9 bases at J, with 19 bases in the middle. The CDR3 is 16 residues long. The CDR3 spells CASSLLGTGNPRELFF. As DNA, the CDR3 is TGTGCCAGCAGTTTATTAGGTACAGGGAATCCCAGGGAGCTGTTTTTT.

The J gene is TRBJ2-3, the V gene TRBV6-1, with TRBD2 matching over 12 bases. There are 16 residues in the CDR3. Germline-derived CDR1 and CDR2 are MNHNS and SASEGT. J gave up 3 bases and V 6 bases, and 7 bases lay outside the gene matches. The CDR3 loop is CASRVLAGGRTDTQYF. CDR3 in DNA: TGTGCCAGCAGAGTACTAGCGGGGGGTCGTACAGATACGCAGTATTTT.

This clonotype turned up a few times. The chain has TRBV7-9 and TRBJ2-7; 8 nucleotides match TRBD1. Germline values: CDR1 SEHNR, CDR2 FQNEAQ (reference sequence). CDR3 size: 15 residues. Germline trimming cut 5 bases from V and 3 bases from J; bases unmatched to any gene: 9. Here the CDR3 DNA reads TGTGCCAGCAGCCCCCGGGACAGGACGTTCTACGAGCAGTACTTC. As protein: CASSPRDRTFYEQYF.